This is a list of T cell receptor beta chains from one sample in a study of T-cell memory formation after mild COVID-19. Via MiXCR, TCRdb re-called the 5' RACE reads, giving one row per CDR3 protein. Among around 320,000 distinct CDR3 sequences listed, approximately 19% were seen once. Sequencing used PBMCs or a T cell subset sorted from them (not recorded which). The receptors stem from a man between 18 and 29 years old who had mild COVID-19 (a few samples of this study predate the infection). Cell type and time point are not known. CDR3s include the opening cysteine and the closing phenylalanine or tryptophan.

V	J	length	CDR3
TRBV24-1	TRBJ2-1	12	CATSDWVGEQFF
TRBV12-3/TRBV12-4	TRBJ2-7	16	CASRRLGTGLYYEQYF
TRBV6-6	TRBJ2-5	14	CASSRYTGQETQYF
TRBV12-3/TRBV12-4	TRBJ1-5	14	CASSSNVPLPPQHF
TRBV4-1	TRBJ2-3	16	CASSQEGSGGGDTQYF
TRBV12-3/TRBV12-4	TRBJ1-1	14	CASSWDGQNTEAFF
TRBV3-1	TRBJ2-1	17	CASSQNGLAGEMNEQFF
TRBV12-3/TRBV12-4	TRBJ1-5	17	CASSPSWARTVDQPQHF
TRBV5-4	TRBJ1-4	15	CASSFGTGVSGKLFF
TRBV20-1	TRBJ2-2	13	CSARQGNTGELFF
TRBV7-2	TRBJ1-3	17	CASSLVGRSLSGNTIYF
TRBV9	TRBJ1-1	16	CASSPEVGTGNTEAFF
TRBV6-6	TRBJ2-1	13	CASSYVSSNEQFF
TRBV6-1	TRBJ1-1	14	CASSEAGLNTEAFF
TRBV4-2	TRBJ1-1	13	CASSPPGQNEAFF
TRBV27	TRBJ2-3	15	CASSLSRGATDTQYF
TRBV7-3	TRBJ1-1	13	CASSLAWGMRAFF
TRBV18	TRBJ1-1	16	CASSERLQGTNTEAFF
TRBV7-2	TRBJ2-3	16	CASSLGGGPITDTQYF
TRBV11-2	TRBJ1-2	14	CASSADRGHYGYTF
TRBV5-1	TRBJ1-3	13	CASSYIEGDTIYF
TRBV20-1	TRBJ2-2	11	CSAPRGGELFF
TRBV7-9	TRBJ2-3	16	CASTPPQSPSTDTQYF
TRBV20-1	TRBJ1-1	13	CSARDPTSTEAFF
TRBV6-2/TRBV6-3	TRBJ2-5	14	CATRTPGFQETQYF
TRBV5-6	TRBJ1-2	14	CASSLQDTNYGYTF
TRBV5-1	TRBJ2-5	14	CASSAGAPQETQYF
TRBV6-2/TRBV6-3	TRBJ2-3	14	CASSSSGGDATQYF
TRBV20-1	TRBJ2-1	15	CSARVIAGGYNEQFF
TRBV6-4	TRBJ2-1	14	CASSEGSLYNEQFF
TRBV20-1	TRBJ1-5	13	CSAQTVRGQPQHF
TRBV7-9	TRBJ2-1	14	CASSPFGTDNEQFF
TRBV7-2	TRBJ1-1	14	CASSRTALNTEAFF
TRBV10-3	TRBJ1-5	14	CAISLGQGNQPQHF
TRBV6-1	TRBJ1-1	15	CASTAGEGGWTEAFF
TRBV7-9	TRBJ2-5	16	CASSPSSRGGRQTQYF
TRBV7-6	TRBJ2-1	15	CASSHPGGSENEQFF
TRBV5-1	TRBJ2-3	18	CASSPGGGYTSGTDTQYF
TRBV24-1	TRBJ2-1	16	CATSATGLAGDNEQFF
TRBV7-9	TRBJ2-3	14	CASSFGRSADTQYF
TRBV7-2	TRBJ1-6	14	CASSFLRGNSPLHF
TRBV20-1	TRBJ2-7	15	CSARVGGQSSYEQYF
TRBV5-1	TRBJ1-3	17	CASSFLGLGFSGNTIYF
TRBV28	TRBJ1-5	14	CASGTTYSNQPQHF
TRBV11-3	TRBJ2-1	15	CASSPGAGGYNEQFF